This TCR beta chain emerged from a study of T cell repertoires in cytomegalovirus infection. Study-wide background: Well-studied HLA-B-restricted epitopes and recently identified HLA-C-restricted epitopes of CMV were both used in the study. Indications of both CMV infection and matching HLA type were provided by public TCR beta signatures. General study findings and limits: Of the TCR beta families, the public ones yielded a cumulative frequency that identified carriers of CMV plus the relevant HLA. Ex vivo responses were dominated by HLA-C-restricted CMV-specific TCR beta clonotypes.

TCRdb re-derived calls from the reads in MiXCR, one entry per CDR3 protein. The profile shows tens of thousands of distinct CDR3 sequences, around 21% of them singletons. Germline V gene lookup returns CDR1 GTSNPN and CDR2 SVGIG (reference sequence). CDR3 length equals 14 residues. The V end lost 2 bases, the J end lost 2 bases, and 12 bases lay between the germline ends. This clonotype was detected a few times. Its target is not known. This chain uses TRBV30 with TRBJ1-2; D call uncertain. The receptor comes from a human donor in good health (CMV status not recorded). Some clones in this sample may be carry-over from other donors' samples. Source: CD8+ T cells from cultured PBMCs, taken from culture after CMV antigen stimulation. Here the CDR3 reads CAWSNPPVNYGYTF. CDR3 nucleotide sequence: TGTGCCTGGAGTAATCCTCCAGTAAACTATGGCTACACCTTC.